This T cell receptor beta chain was obtained from a study of metastatic and nonmetastatic thyroid tumors (TCRdb year 2020). With respect to the entire study: The researchers compared repertoires between peripheral blood samples and tumor or nodule tissue samples from patients with malignant or benign thyroid disease. The paper as a whole reports these results and caveats: TCR beta diversity was reported as significantly higher in malignant tumors than in benign nodules, in both blood and tumor samples.

The sample holds many counts of this clone. Its recognized antigen is unknown. No base quality values were provided; no much bigger clone lies one nucleotide off. Library preparation employed PCR. The listed sequencing device is Illumina HiSeq 4000. High-throughput sequencing was used to profile the CDR3 region of the TCR beta-chain in every patient. On the authors' methods: Drawing on CDR3 differences between clinicopathological groups, the researchers built a classifier meant to tell apart patients with distant-metastatic papillary thyroid cancer. Repertoire diversity was assessed with the Shannon index, and tumor-blood repertoire similarity with the Morisita-Horn index. TCRdb reworked the public reads: Q25 trimming with fastp, MiXCR clone assembly, productive beta chains retained. The V and J calls were determined by TCRdb, not by the authors. The sample contains 35,000 to 50,000 clones, about 4.3% of them found a single time. The biggest ten clones account for around a tenth of the sample.

None of the patients had been given any treatment before thyroid surgery. Using T-cell receptor beta sequencing, the researchers looked back retrospectively at clinical samples from patients, gathered between about 2012 and 2018. Sequenced input: blood. This clonotype was sampled from a female donor with papillary thyroid cancer or a benign thyroid nodule (not recorded which). Some clones in this sample may be carry-over from other donors' samples.

The sequenced DNA: TGTGCCAGCAGTTGGACTAGCGGGACCACAGATACGCAGTATTTT. It specifies CASSWTSGTTDTQYF. The V gene is TRBV2 and the J gene is TRBJ2-3, and 12 bases in between align with TRBD2. The CDR3 contains 15 residues, cysteine and phenylalanine counted. The only DNA kept is the CDR3, 45 bases in frame from the first base. From V the trimming removes 5 bases and from J it removes 2 bases, while the gene matches leave 2 bases of the junction unaccounted for. The germline V gene gives CDR1 as SNHLY and CDR2 as FYNNEI.